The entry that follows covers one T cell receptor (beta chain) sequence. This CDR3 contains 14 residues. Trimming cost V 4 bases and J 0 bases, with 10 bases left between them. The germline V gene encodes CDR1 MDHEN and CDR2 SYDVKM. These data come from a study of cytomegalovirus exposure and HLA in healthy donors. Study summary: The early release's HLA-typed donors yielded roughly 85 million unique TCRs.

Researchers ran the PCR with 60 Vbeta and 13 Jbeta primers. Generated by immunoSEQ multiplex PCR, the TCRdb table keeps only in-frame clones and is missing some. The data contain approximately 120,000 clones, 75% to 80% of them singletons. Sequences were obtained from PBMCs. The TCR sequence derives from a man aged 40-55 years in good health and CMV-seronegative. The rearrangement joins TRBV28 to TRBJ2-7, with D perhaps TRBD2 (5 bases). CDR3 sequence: CASSSGGLSYEQYF. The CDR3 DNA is TGTGCCAGCAGTTCCGGAGGACTCTCCTACGAGCAGTACTTC.